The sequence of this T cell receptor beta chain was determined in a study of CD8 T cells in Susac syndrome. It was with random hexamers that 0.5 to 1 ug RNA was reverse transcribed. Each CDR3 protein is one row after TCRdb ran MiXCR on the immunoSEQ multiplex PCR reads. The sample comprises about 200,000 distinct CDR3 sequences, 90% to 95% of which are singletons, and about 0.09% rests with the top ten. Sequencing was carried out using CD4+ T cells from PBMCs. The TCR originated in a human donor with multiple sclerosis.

CDR3 region: CSVHSGTGTTTEAFF. CDR3 in DNA: TGCAGCGTTCATTCCGGGACAGGGACTACCACTGAAGCTTTCTTT. The chain links TRBV29-1 to TRBJ1-1, with 9 bases fitting TRBD1. This CDR3 contains 15 residues. Germline V gene data show CDR1 as SQVTM and CDR2 as ANQGSEA. The V gene end was trimmed by 5 bases and the J gene end by 4 bases; junction bases not matched to a gene: 11.